This T cell receptor beta chain is drawn from a study of CD8 T cells in Susac syndrome. Germline values: CDR1 LNHDA, CDR2 SQIVND (reference sequence). Trimming took 3 bases from V and 5 from J, leaving 7 bases between them. CDR3 length: 13 amino acids. CD8+ and CD4+ blood T cells underwent TCR beta sequencing. After extraction with the RNeasy kit, roughly 0.5 to 1 ug of the RNA was reverse transcribed using random hexamers. The method of amplification for TCR beta CDR3 was immunoSEQ multiplex PCR, covering 54 Vbeta and 13 Jbeta. TCRdb re-derived calls from the immunoSEQ multiplex PCR reads in MiXCR, one entry per CDR3 protein. The sample has more than 90,000 distinct CDR3 sequences; around 92% are singletons. This clonotype showed up just once.

The sequence derives from a human donor with multiple sclerosis. This chain links TRBV19 with TRBJ2-2; no clear D. The source material was CD4+ T cells from PBMCs. This chain's CDR3 is CASSIIVTGELFF. CDR3 coding DNA: TGTGCCAGTAGTATTATAGTTACCGGGGAGCTGTTTTTT.